This entry lists 10 T cell receptor beta chains sequenced from one sample in a study of regulatory T cells in long-lasting Graves disease. Sample time point: newly diagnosed GD, antithyroid drugs for less than 3 months. Generation of the TCR library employed RNA extracted from PBMCs. HTBI primers from iRepertoire and Arm-PCR of CDR3 regions yielded the TCR beta libraries. In TCRdb, the multiplex PCR reads were re-called with MiXCR into one record per CDR3 protein. The table records fewer than 400,000 distinct CDR3 sequences, under 20% of them present only once. The sequenced sample was peripheral blood mononuclear cells (PBMCs), obtained at new diagnosis, from a patient treated with antithyroid drugs. Receptors originate from a female donor with Graves disease.

The sample holds many counts of this clonotype. The rearrangement links TRBV6-5 to TRBJ1-4, with TRBD1 as a possible D gene (6 bases). Between the trimmed V and J ends, which lost 0 bases and 4 bases, there was a span of 12 bases. Germline V CDR1 and CDR2: MNHEY, SVGAGI. This CDR3 is 16 amino acids long. The DNA of the CDR3 is TGTGCCAGCAGTTACTCAGTGGGACACGGTAATGAAAAACTGTTTTTT. Its protein is CASSYSVGHGNEKLFF.

Comment on this clonotype: A far larger clone is just one base off, so this is likely a read error. The rearrangement links TRBV11-2 to TRBJ2-7, with D perhaps TRBD2 (5 bases). CDR1 and CDR2 from the germline V gene are SGHAT and FQNNGV. V lost 0 bases and J lost 7, with 16 bases in between. The CDR3 contains 15 residues. The DNA of the CDR3 is TGTGCCAGCAGCTTAGACATCGGAGGCTACAATGAGCAGTACTTC. Translation gives CASSLDIGGYNEQYF.

With regard to this clonotype: One base away lies a much larger clone, so this may be a sequencing read error. This chain uses TRBV29-1 with TRBJ2-5; no clear D gene. Per germline, CDR1 SQVTM and CDR2 ANQGSEA. This CDR3 region has 11 residues. Trimming left V 5 bases short and J 5 bases short, with 9 bases between. The CDR3 loop is CSVRADETQYF. The CDR3, as DNA: TGCAGCGTTCGAGCCGACGAGACCCAGTACTTC. Drawing the rest from reference TRBV29-1 and TRBJ2-5, the complete variable domain is SAVISQKPSRDICQRGTSLTIQCQVDSQVTMMFWYRQQPGQSLTLIATANQGSEATYESGFVIDKFPISRPNLTFSTLTVSNMSPEDSSIYLCSVRADETQYFGPGTRLLVL.

This chain uses TRBV19 with TRBJ1-1, with TRBD1 matching 8 bases. With V trimmed by 6 bases and J by 11 bases, 8 bases remained unmatched. CDR3 size: 12 residues. Germline loops: CDR1 LNHDA, CDR2 SQIVND (reference sequence). The CDR3 sequence: CASSHRTGPAFF. The CDR3, as DNA: TGTGCCAGTAGCCATAGGACAGGGCCTGCTTTCTTT.

This clonotype was seen repeatedly, ten times or more. V usage is TRBV2 and J usage is TRBJ1-1, with D tentatively TRBD1 (6 bases). Per germline, CDR1 SNHLY and CDR2 FYNNEI. The CDR3 spans 12 residues. With 2 bases removed from V and 5 bases from J, the gap between germline ends came to 6 bases. The DNA for the CDR3 is TGTGCCAGCAGTGAAAGGGGGACTGAAGCTTTCTTT. This translates into CASSERGTEAFF.

This sequence joins TRBV3-1 and TRBJ2-3; 9 bases line up with TRBD2. Germline V CDR1 and CDR2: LGHDT, YNNKEL (reference sequence). The CDR3 spans 18 residues. Trimming removed 1 base from V and 5 bases from J; junction bases left unmatched: 13. Here the CDR3 reads CASSQGKIAGVFRDTQYF. In DNA form, the CDR3 reads TGTGCCAGCAGCCAAGGGAAGATAGCGGGAGTTTTCAGAGATACGCAGTATTTT.

On this clonotype itself: It may be a read error: a sequence one base away is much more abundant. This chain connects TRBV11-3 to TRBJ2-4, with D maybe TRBD2 (6 bases). Trimming shortened V by 2 bases and J by 8 bases, and 10 bases separated the two germline ends. The CDR3 covers 13 residues. The germline gives CDR1 SGHNT, CDR2 YENEEA. The CDR3, as DNA: TGTGCCAGCAGCTTACCCGGGAGCGACATTCAGTACTTC. Protein product: CASSLPGSDIQYF.

In regard to this clonotype: This may come from a read error, since a much larger clone is one base off. This chain joins TRBV5-1 and TRBJ2-4; possible D gene TRBD2, 5 bases. The CDR3 runs 15 residues. Germline assignment: CDR1 SGHRS and CDR2 YFSETQ. In DNA form, the CDR3 reads TGCGCCAGCAGCCCGGACTTGAAAGCCAATAACATTCAGTACTTC. Translating it yields CASSPDLKANNIQYF.

This clonotype was seen repeatedly, ten times or more. The chain joins TRBV28 to TRBJ2-3, with TRBD1 as a possible D gene (6 bases). V was cut by 2 bases and J by 0 bases, with 15 bases left in between. CDR1 is MDHEN, CDR2 SYDVKM, per germline. The CDR3 spans 17 residues. The CDR3 spells CASSLPITGTSTDTQYF. In DNA form, the CDR3 reads TGTGCCAGCAGTTTACCTATAACAGGGACCAGCACAGATACGCAGTATTTT. Combining the CDR3 with reference TRBV28 and TRBJ2-3 gives the whole variable domain DVKVTQSSRYLVKRTGEKVFLECVQDMDHENMFWYRQDPGLGLRLIYFSYDVKMKEKGDIPEGYSVSREKKERFSLILESASTNQTSMYLCASSLPITGTSTDTQYFGPGTRLTVL.

This clonotype was recorded once. This clone may be a read error of a much larger clone one base away. The CDR3 carries no conserved terminal phenylalanine or tryptophan, so it likely arises from a read error. The chain joins TRBV6-1 to TRBJ2-5; D is perhaps TRBD2 (6 bases). The CDR3 has 14 amino acids. Germline CDR1 is MNHNS and CDR2 is SASEGT. V was shortened by 8 bases and J by 0 bases, with 13 bases between the two germline ends. In nucleotides, the CDR3 is TGTGCCAGCTTCCGGGGACTTTACCAAGAGACCCAGTACCTC. Translated, it gives CASFRGLYQETQYL.